Listed here are 12 T cell receptor beta chains from one sample, sequenced in a study of T cell responses to AZD1222 COVID-19 vaccine. TCRdb's table, derived via immunoSEQ multiplex PCR, lists solely in-frame clones and lacks some. The data show fewer than 45,000 clones, around nine tenths seen once. Sequencing was performed on peripheral blood, taken on day 0 of AZD1222 vaccination. The receptors originated from an adult in good health.

The chain couples TRBV6-2 or TRBV6-3 to TRBJ2-7; D unresolved. Germline lookup yields CDR1 MNHEY and CDR2 SVGEGT. The CDR3 consists of 13 residues. Trimming removed 4 bases at V and 3 bases at J, with 10 bases between. CDR3 protein: CASSSHAVYEQYF. In nucleotides, the CDR3 is TGTGCCAGCAGTTCCCATGCCGTCTACGAGCAGTACTTC.

The gene calls are TRBV27 and TRBJ2-2, with 8 nucleotides matching TRBD1. Germline V lookup: CDR1 MNHEY, CDR2 SMNVEV (reference sequence). V lost 7 bases to trimming and J lost 6 bases; unmatched junction nucleotides: 13. This CDR3 region has 16 residues. CDR3: CASTFFAEQGAGELFF. In DNA, the CDR3 is TGTGCCAGCACTTTTTTCGCCGAACAGGGGGCCGGGGAGCTGTTTTTT.

The chain recombines TRBV19 with TRBJ2-3; the D gene could be TRBD1 or TRBD2 (5 bases each). Trimming took off 6 bases at V and 2 bases at J, with 18 bases between the two ends. The germline V gene has CDR1 LNHDA and CDR2 SQIVND (reference sequence). The CDR3 is 16 amino acids. The CDR3 region has the DNA TGTGCCAGTAGCCCTCGGCGGAAGGGGACCACAGATACGCAGTATTTT. Translating it yields CASSPRRKGTTDTQYF.

The chain uses TRBV3-1 (or the pseudogene TRBV3-2) and TRBJ2-7; possibly TRBD2 for D (5 bases). The CDR3 is 12 residues long. Trimming stripped 5 bases from V and 6 bases from J, with 11 bases between. Germline assignment: CDR1 LGHDT and CDR2 YNNKEL (reference sequence). In DNA form, the CDR3 reads TGTGCCAGCAGCTTACGCCGGGGCGAGCAGTACTTC. Its protein is CASSLRRGEQYF.

The CDR3 reads CASSLASGETQYF. As DNA, the CDR3 is TGTGCCAGCAGCTTGGCTAGCGGAGAGACCCAGTACTTC. This chain uses TRBV5-4 with TRBJ2-5; 7 bases are a match to TRBD2. Germline-derived CDR1 and CDR2 are SGHNT and YYREEE (reference sequence). Losses at the gene ends were 0 bases for V and 4 bases for J; bases not matched to a gene: 0. This CDR3 region has 13 residues.

Note on this clone: Germline and junction disagree at one end, which may indicate a read error. V usage is TRBV7-9 and J usage is TRBJ2-7; D is uncertain. The CDR3 spans 12 residues. Germline assignment: CDR1 SEHNR and CDR2 FQNEAQ (reference sequence). DNA of the CDR3: TGTGCCAGCAGCTTAGGGGCTTACGAGCAGTGCTTC. Its translation is CASSLGAYEQCF.

The V call is TRBV19, the J call TRBJ2-2, with D possibly being TRBD1 or TRBD2 (5 bases each). Trimming pared 3 bases from V and 6 bases from J, leaving 5 bases between. In germline, CDR1 is LNHDA, CDR2 SQIVND (reference sequence). The CDR3 is 12 amino acids. DNA for the CDR3: TGTGCCAGTAGTATGGGGGCCGGGGAGCTGTTTTTT. It encodes CASSMGAGELFF.

The V gene is TRBV19, the J gene TRBJ2-3; 7 bases map to TRBD1. Germline V gene data show CDR1 as LNHDA and CDR2 as SQIVND (reference sequence). The CDR3 runs to 16 residues. Germline trimming cut 5 bases from V and 1 base from J; bases unmatched to any gene: 9. The CDR3 here is CASSAETGLGTDTQYF. In nucleotides, the CDR3 is TGTGCCAGTAGTGCCGAGACAGGGTTGGGCACAGATACGCAGTATTTT. The variable domain in full, with the rest retrieved from reference TRBV19 and TRBJ2-3, is DGGITQSPKYLFRKEGQNVTLSCEQNLNHDAMYWYRQDPGQGLRLIYYSQIVNDFQKGDIAEGYSVSREKKESFPLTVTSAQKNPTAFYLCASSAETGLGTDTQYFGPGTRLTVL.

V usage is TRBV29-1 and J usage is TRBJ1-2; D gene ambiguous. This CDR3 comprises 13 residues. Trimming removed 3 bases at V and 2 bases at J, with 10 bases between. The germline V gene has CDR1 SQVTM and CDR2 ANQGSEA. The CDR3 nucleotides are TGCAGCGTTGAGTATACGGGGAACTATGGCTACACCTTC. Protein product: CSVEYTGNYGYTF.

The V call is TRBV2, the J call TRBJ1-1; D is ambiguous. Germline loops: CDR1 SNHLY, CDR2 FYNNEI. The CDR3 contains 13 residues. Trimming cost V 4 bases and J 2 bases, with 8 bases left between them. The CDR3 DNA is TGTGCCAGCAGTGGGCAGGAAAACACTGAAGCTTTCTTT. This gives the protein CASSGQENTEAFF.

This clone was found once. The rearrangement links TRBV19 to TRBJ2-2; D remains ambiguous. The germline gives CDR1 LNHDA, CDR2 SQIVND (reference sequence). V lost 0 bases and J 7 bases, leaving 12 bases between the germline ends. This CDR3 has 15 amino acids. For the CDR3, the DNA is TGTGCCAGTAGTATAGATCGGGCAGTACACGGGGAGCTGTTTTTT. Translating gives CASSIDRAVHGELFF.

This chain joins TRBV7-2 and TRBJ2-2, with D possibly matching TRBD2 (6 bases). Germline CDR1 is SGHTA and CDR2 is FQGNSA. The CDR3 has 17 residues. Trimming stripped 1 base from V and 6 bases from J, with 18 bases between. CDR3 loop: CASSLGGVTGEAGELFF. The CDR3, as DNA: TGTGCCAGCAGCTTAGGGGGGGTAACGGGAGAGGCCGGGGAGCTGTTTTTT.